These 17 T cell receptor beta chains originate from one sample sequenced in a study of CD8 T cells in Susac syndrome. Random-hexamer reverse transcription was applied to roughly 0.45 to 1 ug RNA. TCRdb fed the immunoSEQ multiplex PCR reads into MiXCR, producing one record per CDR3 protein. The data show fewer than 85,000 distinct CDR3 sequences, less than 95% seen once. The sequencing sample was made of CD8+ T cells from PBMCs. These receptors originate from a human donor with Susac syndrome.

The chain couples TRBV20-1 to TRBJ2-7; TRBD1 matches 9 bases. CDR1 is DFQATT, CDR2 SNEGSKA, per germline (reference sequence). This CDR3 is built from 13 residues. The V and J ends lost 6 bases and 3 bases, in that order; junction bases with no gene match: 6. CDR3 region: CSAPGQGVYEQYF. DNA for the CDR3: TGCAGTGCCCCGGGACAGGGTGTCTACGAGCAGTACTTC.

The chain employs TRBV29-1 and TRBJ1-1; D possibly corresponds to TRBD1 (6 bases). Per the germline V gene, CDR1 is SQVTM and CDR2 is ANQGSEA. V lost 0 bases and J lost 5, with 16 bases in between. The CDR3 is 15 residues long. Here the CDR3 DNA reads TGCAGCGTTGAAGATTTTCCAGAAGGGGGGACTGAAGCTTTCTTT. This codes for CSVEDFPEGGTEAFF.

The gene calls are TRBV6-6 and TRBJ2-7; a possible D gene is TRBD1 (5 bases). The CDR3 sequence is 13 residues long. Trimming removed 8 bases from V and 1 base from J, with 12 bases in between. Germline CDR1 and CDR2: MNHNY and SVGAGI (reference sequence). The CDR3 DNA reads TGTGCCAGCCAAGTGGGGCCTTCCTACGAGCAGTACTTC. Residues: CASQVGPSYEQYF.

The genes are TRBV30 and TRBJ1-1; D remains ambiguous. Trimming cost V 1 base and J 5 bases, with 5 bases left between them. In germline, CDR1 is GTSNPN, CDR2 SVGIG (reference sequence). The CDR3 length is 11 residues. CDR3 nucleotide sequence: TGTGCCTGGAGTGCTCTGACTGAAGCTTTCTTT. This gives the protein CAWSALTEAFF.

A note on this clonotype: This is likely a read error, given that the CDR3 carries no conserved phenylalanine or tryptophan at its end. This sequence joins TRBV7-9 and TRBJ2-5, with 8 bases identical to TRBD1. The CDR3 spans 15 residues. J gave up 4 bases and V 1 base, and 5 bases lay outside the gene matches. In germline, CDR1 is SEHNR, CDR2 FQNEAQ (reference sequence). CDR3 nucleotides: TGTGCCAGCAGCTTAGGCATCCAGGGGGCAGAGACCCAGTACCTC. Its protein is CASSLGIQGAETQYL.

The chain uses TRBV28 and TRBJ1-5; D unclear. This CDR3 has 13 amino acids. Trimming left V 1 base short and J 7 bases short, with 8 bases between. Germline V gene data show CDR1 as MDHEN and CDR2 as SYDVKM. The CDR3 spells CASSLYDRQPQHF. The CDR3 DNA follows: TGTGCCAGCAGTTTATATGACCGACAGCCCCAGCATTTT.

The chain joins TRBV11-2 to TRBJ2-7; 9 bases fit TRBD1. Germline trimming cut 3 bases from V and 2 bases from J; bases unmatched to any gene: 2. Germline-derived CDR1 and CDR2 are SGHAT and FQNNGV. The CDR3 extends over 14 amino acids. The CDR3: CASSFDRGAYEQYF. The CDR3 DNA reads TGTGCCAGCAGCTTCGACAGGGGGGCCTACGAGCAGTACTTC.

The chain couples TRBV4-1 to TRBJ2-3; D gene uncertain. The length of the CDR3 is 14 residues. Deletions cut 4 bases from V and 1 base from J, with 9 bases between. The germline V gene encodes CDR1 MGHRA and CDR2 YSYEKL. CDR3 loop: CASSLRIGTDTQYF. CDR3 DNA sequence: TGCGCCAGCAGCCTCCGAATAGGCACAGATACGCAGTATTTT.

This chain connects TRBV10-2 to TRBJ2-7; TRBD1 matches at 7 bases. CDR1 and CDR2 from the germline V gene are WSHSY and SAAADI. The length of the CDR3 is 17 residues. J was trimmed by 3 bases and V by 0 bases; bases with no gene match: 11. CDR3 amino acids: CASSESMGRGFNYEQYF. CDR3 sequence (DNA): TGCGCCAGCAGTGAGTCGATGGGCAGGGGGTTCAACTACGAGCAGTACTTC.

DNA of the CDR3: TGTGCCACCAGCAGGGCCGGTAGGTCGGCGGAGCAGTACTTC. Translating it yields CATSRAGRSAEQYF. The chain carries TRBV15 and TRBJ2-7; D unclear. This CDR3 contains 14 residues. CDR1 LNHNV and CDR2 YYDKDF come from the germline V gene (reference sequence). V was trimmed by 3 bases and J by 7 bases, leaving 16 bases between them.

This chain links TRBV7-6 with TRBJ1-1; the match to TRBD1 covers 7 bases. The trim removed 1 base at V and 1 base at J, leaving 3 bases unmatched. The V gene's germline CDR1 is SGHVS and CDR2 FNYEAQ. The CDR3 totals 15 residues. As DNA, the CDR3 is TGTGCCAGCAGCTTAGGGGACAGCCCGAACACTGAAGCTTTCTTT. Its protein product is CASSLGDSPNTEAFF.

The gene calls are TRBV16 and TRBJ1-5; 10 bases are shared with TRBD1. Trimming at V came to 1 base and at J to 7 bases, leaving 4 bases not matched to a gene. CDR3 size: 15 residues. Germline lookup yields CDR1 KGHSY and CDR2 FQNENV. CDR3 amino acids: CASSQLRDRGQPQHF. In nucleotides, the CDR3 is TGTGCCAGCAGCCAATTAAGGGACAGGGGACAGCCCCAGCATTTT.

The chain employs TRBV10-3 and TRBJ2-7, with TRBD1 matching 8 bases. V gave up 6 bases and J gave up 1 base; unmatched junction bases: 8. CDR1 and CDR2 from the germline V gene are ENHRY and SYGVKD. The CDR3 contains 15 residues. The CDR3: CAISLWTGKSYEQYF. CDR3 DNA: TGTGCCATCAGCCTGTGGACAGGGAAATCCTACGAGCAGTACTTC.

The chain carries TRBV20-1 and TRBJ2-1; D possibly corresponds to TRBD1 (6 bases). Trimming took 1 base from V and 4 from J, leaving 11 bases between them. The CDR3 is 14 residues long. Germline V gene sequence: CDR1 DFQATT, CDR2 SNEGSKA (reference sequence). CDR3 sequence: CSARGGHDYNEQFF. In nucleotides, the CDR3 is TGCAGTGCTAGAGGGGGACACGATTACAATGAGCAGTTCTTC.

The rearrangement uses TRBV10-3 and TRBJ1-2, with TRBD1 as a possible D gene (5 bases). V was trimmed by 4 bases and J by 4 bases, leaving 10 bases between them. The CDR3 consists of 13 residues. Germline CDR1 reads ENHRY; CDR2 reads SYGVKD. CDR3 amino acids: CAISGRDPYGYTF. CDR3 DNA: TGTGCCATCAGTGGTCGGGACCCCTATGGCTACACCTTC.

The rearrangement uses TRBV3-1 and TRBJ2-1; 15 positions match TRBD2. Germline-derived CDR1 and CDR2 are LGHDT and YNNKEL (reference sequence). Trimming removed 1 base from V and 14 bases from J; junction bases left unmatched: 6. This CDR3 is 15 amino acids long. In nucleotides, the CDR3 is TGTGCCAGCAGCCAAGGGACTAGCGGGGGGGTTGGAGAGTTCTTC. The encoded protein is CASSQGTSGGVGEFF.

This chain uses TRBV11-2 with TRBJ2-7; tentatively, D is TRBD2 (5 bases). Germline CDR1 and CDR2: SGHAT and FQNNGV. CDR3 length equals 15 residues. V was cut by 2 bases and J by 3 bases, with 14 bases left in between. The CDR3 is CASSLWEPRDYEQYF. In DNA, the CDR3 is TGTGCCAGCAGCTTATGGGAGCCCCGCGACTACGAGCAGTACTTC. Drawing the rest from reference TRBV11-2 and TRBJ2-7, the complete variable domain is EAGVAQSPRYKIIEKRQSVAFWCNPISGHATLYWYQQILGQGPKLLIQFQNNGVVDDSQLPKDRFSAERLKGVDSTLKIQPAKLEDSAVYLCASSLWEPRDYEQYFGPGTRLTVT.